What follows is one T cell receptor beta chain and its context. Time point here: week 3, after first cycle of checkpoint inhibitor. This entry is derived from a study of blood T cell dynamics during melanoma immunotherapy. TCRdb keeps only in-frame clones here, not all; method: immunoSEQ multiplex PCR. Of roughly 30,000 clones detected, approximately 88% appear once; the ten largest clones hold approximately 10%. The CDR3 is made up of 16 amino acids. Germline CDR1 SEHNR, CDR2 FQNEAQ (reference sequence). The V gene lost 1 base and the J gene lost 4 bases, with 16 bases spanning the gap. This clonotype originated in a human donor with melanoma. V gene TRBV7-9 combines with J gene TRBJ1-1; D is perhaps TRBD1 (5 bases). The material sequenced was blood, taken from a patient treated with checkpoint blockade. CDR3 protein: CASSLEPGQSSTEAFF. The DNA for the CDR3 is TGTGCCAGCAGCTTAGAGCCGGGGCAGAGTTCCACTGAAGCTTTCTTT.